Listed here are 29 T cell receptor beta chains from one sample, sequenced in a study of post-analysis software for immune sequencing data. Whole-study results and caveats: The study found TRBV5-6, TRBV5-1 and TRBV20-1 among about five TRBV segments more frequent in patients than controls.

Unique-molecular-identifier-tagged TCR beta cDNA libraries were used. From the PCR reads, TCRdb called clonotypes with MiXCR, one entry per CDR3 protein. The sample has about 200,000 distinct CDR3 sequences, over 25% seen once. Antigens for these TCRs are unknown. The sequenced sample consisted of blood. Source of these receptors: a girl under 18 with multiple sclerosis.

This clonotype has ten or more counts. This chain connects TRBV11-2 to TRBJ2-1; the match to TRBD1 covers 12 bases. The J segment lost 9 bases and the V segment lost 4 bases, leaving 10 bases of the junction unmatched. The CDR3 has 16 residues. Germline V lookup: CDR1 SGHAT, CDR2 FQNNGV. The CDR3 nucleotides read TGTGCCAGCAGCTCTCCGGGACAGGGGGCTATTGGTGAGCAGTTCTTC. The encoded protein is CASSSPGQGAIGEQFF.

At least ten counts were recorded for this clonotype. The chain carries TRBV5-1 and TRBJ2-3; 10 nucleotides match TRBD2. V dropped 0 bases and J dropped 0; count of bases not matched to a gene: 4. This CDR3 has 17 residues. CDR1 SGHRS and CDR2 YFSETQ come from the germline V gene. The CDR3 DNA follows: TGCGCCAGCAGCTTGGCTACTAGCGGGACGAGCACAGATACGCAGTATTTT. Translating it yields CASSLATSGTSTDTQYF.

The CDR3 region has the DNA TGTGCCAGCAGCCCTATGAGGGGGCGTCGAATCGATGGCTACACCTTC. It codes for CASSPMRGRRIDGYTF. The V gene is TRBV7-2, the J gene TRBJ1-2, with 7 bases matching TRBD1. V lost 5 bases, J lost 6 bases, and 15 bases stayed unmatched. Germline CDR1 and CDR2: SGHTA and FQGNSA. The CDR3 length is 16 residues. Filled out from reference TRBV7-2 and TRBJ1-2, the complete variable domain reads GAGVSQSPSNKVTEKGKDVELRCDPISGHTALYWYRQSLGQGLEFLIYFQGNSAPDKSGLPSDRFSAERTGGSVSTLTIQRTQQEDSAVYLCASSPMRGRRIDGYTFGSGTRLTVV.

This clonotype was recorded many times. This chain links TRBV5-1 with TRBJ2-1; weak D call: TRBD2 (7 bases). This CDR3 region has 14 residues. The ends were cut back, 4 bases at V and 9 bases at J, with 17 bases in the middle. Germline lookup yields CDR1 SGHRS and CDR2 YFSETQ. For the CDR3, the DNA is TGCGCCAGCAGCCCCTTGGGGGGGGGCCGTGAGCAGTTCTTC. Amino acid sequence: CASSPLGGGREQFF.

The chain carries TRBV10-1 and TRBJ2-2; 7 positions match TRBD1. Germline V gene data show CDR1 as WNHNN and CDR2 as SYGVQD (reference sequence). This CDR3 region has 15 residues. V lost 3 bases to trimming and J lost 4 bases; unmatched junction nucleotides: 5. CDR3 sequence reads: CASSDPTGATGELFF. The CDR3 DNA is TGCGCCAGCAGTGACCCTACAGGGGCCACCGGGGAGCTGTTTTTT.

The J gene is TRBJ2-1, the V gene TRBV4-3; D remains unclear. Trimming took 1 base from V and 5 from J, leaving 12 bases between them. The CDR3 is 15 amino acids. In germline, CDR1 is LGHNA, CDR2 YSLEER. For the CDR3, the DNA is TGCGCCAGCAGCCAAGTAAACAATCTGAACAATGAGCAGTTCTTC. Protein: CASSQVNNLNNEQFF.

The chain carries TRBV6-5 and TRBJ2-2, with a possible D match to TRBD2 (5 bases). CDR1 is MNHEY and CDR2 is SVGAGI in the germline V gene. The CDR3 runs to 13 residues. V was cut by 4 bases and J by 7 bases, with 10 bases left in between. The CDR3 reads CASSLRSGGELFF. CDR3 in DNA: TGTGCCAGCAGTTTAAGGAGCGGCGGGGAGCTGTTTTTT.

This clonotype was recorded a few times. The chain recombines TRBV27 with TRBJ2-5, with a weak D call TRBD1 (5 bases). Trimming stripped 6 bases from V and 1 base from J, with 15 bases between. CDR3 size: 15 residues. Germline V lookup: CDR1 MNHEY, CDR2 SMNVEV (reference sequence). CDR3 amino acids: CASRPPNRFQETQYF. CDR3 nucleotide sequence: TGTGCCAGCAGACCACCAAACAGGTTCCAAGAGACCCAGTACTTC.

This clonotype has a handful of counts. The CDR3, as DNA: TGCGCCAGCAGCTTGGCCGTTGGGTCCTCCTACGAGCAGTACTTC. It encodes CASSLAVGSSYEQYF. The gene calls are TRBV5-1 and TRBJ2-7, with unresolved D. The V and J ends lost 0 bases and 0 bases respectively, with 10 bases between them. This CDR3 contains 15 residues. CDR1 SGHRS and CDR2 YFSETQ come from the germline V gene.

This clonotype showed up many times. The chain employs TRBV5-1 and TRBJ1-2; D remains ambiguous. Trimming took 0 bases from V and 6 from J, leaving 6 bases between them. The CDR3 is 12 amino acids. Germline loops: CDR1 SGHRS, CDR2 YFSETQ. The CDR3, as DNA: TGCGCCAGCAGCTTGGATGCGGATGGCTACACCTTC. Translated, it gives CASSLDADGYTF.

Worth noting for this clonotype: This sequence may be a read error, since a much larger clone differs from it by one base. This CDR3 is missing its conserved last phenylalanine or tryptophan, likely due to a read error. CDR3 sequence reads: CASSPTQNIQYL. CDR3 nucleotides: TGTGCCAGCAGTCCTACACAAAACATTCAGTACTTA. The rearrangement joins TRBV12-3 or TRBV12-4 to TRBJ2-4, with no clear D. The CDR3 consists of 12 residues. Trimming removed 5 bases at V and 5 bases at J, with 7 bases between.

A remark on this clonotype: A much larger clone is a single base away; this may be a read error. This rearrangement joins TRBV20-1 to TRBJ2-1; 8 bases align to TRBD1. The DNA matches TRBJ2-7 better at its end, which makes the J call doubtful. Looked up from germline, CDR1 is DFQATT and CDR2 is SNEGSKA (reference sequence). The CDR3 length is 16 residues. The CDR3 loop reads CSARPLQGASYNEQYF. Written as DNA, the CDR3 is TGCAGTGCTAGACCCCTGCAGGGGGCCTCCTACAATGAGCAGTACTTC.

This clonotype was detected once. The CDR3: CASSLGQDIAYEQYF. CDR3 bases: TGTGCCAGCAGCTTGGGACAGGACATTGCCTACGAGCAGTACTTC. The chain couples TRBV5-5 to TRBJ2-5, with a possible D match to TRBD1 (6 bases). Gene TRBJ2-7 matches the end of the DNA better, so the J call may be wrong. The CDR3 is made up of 15 amino acids. The germline V gene encodes CDR1 SGHKS and CDR2 YYEKEE (reference sequence).

CDR3 in amino acids: CASSLDGTASSYEQYF. DNA for the CDR3: TGCGCCAGCAGCTTGGACGGGACAGCGAGCTCCTACGAGCAGTACTTC. The chain is built from TRBV5-1 and TRBJ2-7; TRBD1 matches 7 bases. Germline V gene sequence: CDR1 SGHRS, CDR2 YFSETQ. The CDR3 is 16 amino acids. V shed 0 bases, J shed 0 bases, and the junction held 6 bases outside the gene matches.

This chain links TRBV5-1 with TRBJ2-7, with D maybe TRBD1 (6 bases). Germline V gene sequence: CDR1 SGHRS, CDR2 YFSETQ. The V and J ends lost 1 base and 2 bases respectively, with 13 bases between them. The CDR3 runs 15 residues. Here the CDR3 DNA reads TGCGCCAGCAGCTTGCTGTCAGGGGTAACCTACGAGCAGTACTTC. This encodes CASSLLSGVTYEQYF. Using reference TRBV5-1 and TRBJ2-7 for the parts outside the CDR3, the full variable domain is KAGVTQTPRYLIKTRGQQVTLSCSPISGHRSVSWYQQTPGQGLQFLFEYFSETQRNKGNFPGRFSGRQFSNSRSEMNVSTLELGDSALYLCASSLLSGVTYEQYFGPGTRLTVT.

This clonotype was recorded many times. The chain couples TRBV20-1 to TRBJ1-5; 8 nucleotides align to TRBD1. CDR3 size: 15 residues. Trimming took 8 bases from V and 5 from J; bases not matched to a gene: 14. Per the germline V gene, CDR1 is DFQATT and CDR2 is SNEGSKA (reference sequence). The CDR3 region is CSPLDRGRAHQPQHF. The CDR3 coding sequence is TGCAGTCCGTTAGACAGGGGAAGAGCCCATCAGCCCCAGCATTTT.

This clonotype occurred many times. The genes are TRBV7-9 and TRBJ2-3; D is possibly TRBD2 (5 bases). The CDR3 is made up of 15 amino acids. Trimming pared 0 bases from V and 3 bases from J, leaving 10 bases between. Germline-derived CDR1 and CDR2 are SEHNR and FQNEAQ (reference sequence). This chain's CDR3 is CASSLAGGATDTQYF. CDR3 sequence (DNA): TGTGCCAGCAGCTTAGCCGGAGGTGCGACAGATACGCAGTATTTT.

This clonotype showed up many times. This chain links TRBV6-5 with TRBJ1-2; D possibly corresponds to TRBD1 (5 bases). Trimming left V 6 bases short and J 4 bases short, with 18 bases between. This CDR3 spans 15 amino acids. From germline, CDR1 is MNHEY and CDR2 SVGAGI. Here the CDR3 reads CASSLRPGQSYGYTF. The CDR3 DNA sequence: TGTGCCAGCAGCCTACGGCCGGGGCAGAGCTATGGCTACACCTTC.

This clonotype was found once. The CDR3 does not end in the conserved phenylalanine or tryptophan, so this is likely a read error. This chain links TRBV5-1 with TRBJ2-1; no clear D. The last part of the DNA fits TRBJ2-7 better; the J call may be wrong. Germline V gene lookup returns CDR1 SGHRS and CDR2 YFSETQ. This CDR3 comprises 15 residues. Here the CDR3 DNA reads TGCGCCAGCAGCTTGGCGCTAGGCTACTACAATGAGCAGTACTTA. Translation gives CASSLALGYYNEQYL.

This clonotype has more than one count but fewer than ten. The chain joins TRBV7-2 to TRBJ2-7; 9 bases are a match to TRBD2. The germline CDR1 and CDR2 sequences are SGHTA and FQGNSA. CDR3 length: 15 residues. Losses at the gene ends were 5 bases for V and 2 bases for J; bases not matched to a gene: 7. As DNA, the CDR3 is TGTGCCAGCAGCGCGGGACTAGCCTTCACCTACGAGCAGTACTTC. It is translated as CASSAGLAFTYEQYF.

In DNA, the CDR3 is TGTGCCTGGAGTGGGTGGCAGGGCAACGAGCAGTACTTC. Protein: CAWSGWQGNEQYF. The chain has TRBV30 and TRBJ2-7, with D perhaps matching TRBD1 (5 bases). This CDR3 region has 13 residues. Germline V gene sequence: CDR1 GTSNPN, CDR2 SVGIG (reference sequence). V gave up 1 base and J gave up 5 bases, with 12 bases separating them.

With regard to this clonotype: A much larger clone differs by one base, so this may be a read error. The chain employs TRBV5-1 and TRBJ2-3; tentative D call: TRBD2 (6 bases). The CDR3 is 16 residues long. The germline gives CDR1 SGHRS, CDR2 YFSETQ. The CDR3, as DNA: TGCGCCAGCAGCTTGGGACTCTCCGGGAGCACAGGTACGCAGTATTTT. Amino acids: CASSLGLSGSTGTQYF. Full variable domain (remainder filled in from reference TRBV5-1 and TRBJ2-3): KAGVTQTPRYLIKTRGQQVTLSCSPISGHRSVSWYQQTPGQGLQFLFEYFSETQRNKGNFPGRFSGRQFSNSRSEMNVSTLELGDSALYLCASSLGLSGSTGTQYFGPGTRLTVL.

This clonotype was recorded many times. This chain connects TRBV6-5 to TRBJ2-1, with 11 bases matching TRBD2. Trimming at V came to 5 bases and at J to 4 bases, leaving 4 bases not matched to a gene. The germline V gene encodes CDR1 MNHEY and CDR2 SVGAGI. The CDR3 totals 15 residues. The CDR3 DNA reads TGTGCCAGCAGTCTAGCTAGCGGGAGGTACAATGAGCAGTTCTTC. Encoded protein: CASSLASGRYNEQFF.

The chain combines TRBV2 with TRBJ2-4; TRBD1 is a possible D gene (6 bases). Germline lookup yields CDR1 SNHLY and CDR2 FYNNEI. V was cut by 8 bases and J by 7 bases, with 9 bases left in between. The CDR3 length is 11 residues. This CDR3 is CASGQMNIQYF. CDR3 sequence (DNA): TGTGCCAGCGGACAGATGAACATTCAGTACTTC.

Of note for this clonotype: With a much larger clone just one base away, this may be a read error. CDR3 DNA: TGTGCCAGCAGTTACTCGGGCAGGGGGGGCTACAATGAGCAGTTCTTC. Protein product: CASSYSGRGGYNEQFF. This chain connects TRBV6-5 to TRBJ2-1; D tentatively fits TRBD1 or TRBD2 (7 bases each). Germline V gives CDR1 MNHEY, CDR2 SVGAGI. The length of the CDR3 is 16 residues. Deletions cut 0 bases from V and 3 bases from J, with 12 bases between.

The V call is TRBV20-1, the J call TRBJ1-2; TRBD1 matches at 8 bases. V shed 6 bases and J 2 bases; nucleotides not matched to a gene: 5. CDR1 and CDR2 (germline): DFQATT, SNEGSKA (reference sequence). The CDR3 runs 13 residues. CDR3 sequence reads: CSAKDRVNYGYTF. DNA for the CDR3: TGCAGTGCGAAGGACAGGGTCAACTATGGCTACACCTTC.

This sequence joins TRBV7-6 and TRBJ1-1; weak D call: TRBD1 (6 bases). Germline loops: CDR1 SGHVS, CDR2 FNYEAQ. CDR3 size: 13 residues. Deletions cut 5 bases from V and 8 bases from J, with 15 bases between. CDR3 sequence: CASSAIRGVEAFF. The CDR3 DNA is TGTGCCAGCAGCGCAATTAGGGGGGTCGAAGCTTTCTTT.

Concerning this clonotype: A much larger clone sits a single nucleotide away, making a read error possible. The rearrangement joins TRBV29-1 to TRBJ1-2; TRBD1 matches 11 bases. The CDR3 has 13 residues. Germline V gene sequence: CDR1 SQVTM, CDR2 ANQGSEA. CDR3 nucleotide sequence: TGCAGCGTTGGGACAGGGGGCAACTATGGCTACATCTTC. Translating it yields CSVGTGGNYGYIF.

This clonotype was recorded at least ten times. V is TRBV4-1 and J is TRBJ2-1; no clear D gene. Germline V gene data show CDR1 as MGHRA and CDR2 as YSYEKL. Trimming shortened V by 0 bases and J by 7 bases, and 10 bases separated the two germline ends. The CDR3 has 14 amino acids. This chain's CDR3 is CASSQDRVGNEQFF. As DNA, the CDR3 is TGCGCCAGCAGCCAAGATCGGGTGGGAAATGAGCAGTTCTTC.